This record covers a single TCR beta chain. The antigen is unknown. The sample comes from a study of blood T cells in healthy people across ages. V was trimmed by 2 bases and J by 2 bases, leaving 11 bases between them. The CDR3 totals 15 residues. CDR1 and CDR2 (germline): KGHDR, SFDVKD. Primers used in a second PCR of roughly 7 to 12 cycles were a sample-barcoded 5' primer and a J-beta primer mix. Every sample gave at least 3 million paired-end reads containing CDR3. TCRdb analysed the 5' RACE reads with MiXCR anew, one entry per CDR3 protein. The sample shows 1.5 million to 1.8 million distinct CDR3 sequences, around 40% of them seen only once. Study-wide results and caveats: Nothing was known about donor CMV status, and this possibly confounded expanded clonotype changes. Investigators treated diversity estimates from one million T cells as underestimates.

This chain uses TRBV24-1 with TRBJ1-2; the D gene is possibly TRBD1 (5 bases). Sample: blood. The TCR comes from a woman between 18 and 30 years old in good health. CDR3 residues: CATSDSRQINYGYTF. The DNA for the CDR3 is TGTGCCACCAGTGATTCGCGACAGATCAACTATGGCTACACCTTC.